These T cell receptor beta chains were read from a single sample in a study of cytomegalovirus exposure and HLA in healthy donors. Profiled with immunoSEQ multiplex PCR; TCRdb holds only in-frame clones, not every one. The repertoire consists of 250,000 to 300,000 clones, with 84% occurring once and the leading ten covering 1.5% to 2%. The specimen sequenced was PBMCs. The receptors shown here come from a woman between 40 and 55 years old in good health and CMV-seropositive. The CDR3 runs from the conserved cysteine through the conserved F or W. Fields, in order: D gene, J gene, V gene, clone size, CDR3 protein, CDR3 DNA. The D gene is left open where the match is weak. Where a row states a size, it is once, few, many or the class of an expanded clone; other rows omit it.

D: -
J: TRBJ1-2
V: TRBV7-9
size: -
CDR3: CASSYDSSYGYTF
DNA: TGTGCCAGCAGCTACGACAGTTCCTATGGCTACACCTTC

D: TRBD2
J: TRBJ2-1
V: TRBV11-2
size: -
CDR3: CASSLEGTSTGSSYNEQFF
DNA: TGTGCCAGCAGCTTAGAGGGGACTAGCACAGGAAGCTCCTACAATGAGCAGTTCTTC

D: -
J: TRBJ2-3
V: TRBV5-1
size: -
CDR3: CASSNSEGTDTQYF
DNA: TGCGCCAGCAGCAATAGCGAAGGGACAGATACGCAGTATTTT

D: -
J: TRBJ2-1
V: TRBV7-2
size: -
CDR3: CASSLMGLARNEQFF
DNA: TGTGCCAGCAGCTTAATGGGCCTAGCGCGCAATGAGCAGTTCTTC

D: -
J: TRBJ2-7
V: TRBV30
size: -
CDR3: CAWTPGEAAPAYEQYF
DNA: TGTGCCTGGACCCCCGGGGAAGCGGCTCCTGCCTACGAGCAGTACTTC

D: TRBD2
J: TRBJ2-7
V: TRBV6-5
size: once
CDR3: CASPYRWDYTYEQYF
DNA: TGTGCCAGCCCGTACCGATGGGACTACACCTACGAGCAGTACTTC

D: -
J: TRBJ2-3
V: TRBV28
size: -
CDR3: CASSFLSGTDTQYF
DNA: TGTGCCAGCAGTTTCCTTAGCGGAACAGATACGCAGTATTTT

D: TRBD1
J: TRBJ2-1
V: TRBV14
size: -
CDR3: CATSKGAEQFF
DNA: TGTGCCACCTCCAAGGGGGCTGAGCAGTTCTTC

D: TRBD2
J: TRBJ2-1
V: TRBV28
size: -
CDR3: CASSLTSGSGNEQFF
DNA: TGTGCCAGCAGCCTAACTAGCGGGAGCGGTAATGAGCAGTTCTTC

D: -
J: TRBJ2-3
V: TRBV5-1
size: -
CDR3: CASSLPSDSSDTQYF
DNA: TGCGCCAGCAGCTTACCGAGCGATAGCTCAGATACGCAGTATTTT

D: -
J: TRBJ1-4
V: TRBV21-1
size: -
CDR3: CASSKPGQGDDEKLFF
DNA: TGTGCCAGCAGCAAACCGGGACAGGGCGACGATGAAAAACTGTTTTTT

D: -
J: TRBJ1-2
V: TRBV7-9
size: -
CDR3: CASSLPRGGSSDRYTF
DNA: TGTGCCAGCAGCTTACCTCGAGGGGGTTCAAGTGATCGCTACACCTTC

D: -
J: TRBJ1-5
V: TRBV27
size: -
CDR3: CASSLIGAGQPQHF
DNA: TGTGCCAGCAGTTTAATAGGGGCTGGTCAGCCCCAGCATTTT

D: TRBD2
J: TRBJ2-1
V: TRBV29-1
size: -
CDR3: CSERLAGGTEQFF
DNA: TGCAGCGAACGACTAGCGGGAGGGACTGAGCAGTTCTTC

D: -
J: TRBJ1-2
V: TRBV5-6
size: -
CDR3: CASSLGTANGYTF
DNA: TGTGCCAGCAGCTTGGGGACAGCGAATGGCTACACCTTC

D: TRBD1
J: TRBJ2-5
V: TRBV28
size: -
CDR3: CASRQTGGAGTQYF
DNA: TGTGCCAGCAGACAGACAGGGGGCGCCGGGACCCAGTACTTC

D: TRBD1
J: TRBJ2-7
V: TRBV28
size: -
CDR3: CASSLRTGDYEQYF
DNA: TGTGCCAGCAGTTTGAGGACAGGGGACTACGAGCAGTACTTC

D: TRBD2
J: TRBJ2-2
V: TRBV6-1
size: -
CDR3: CASSGTSGRAVGGELFF
DNA: TGTGCCAGCAGTGGAACTAGCGGGAGGGCCGTCGGCGGGGAGCTGTTTTTT

D: TRBD1
J: TRBJ1-5
V: TRBV6-6
size: -
CDR3: CASSHLEGAHQPQHF
DNA: TGTGCCAGCAGTCACTTAGAGGGGGCTCATCAGCCCCAGCATTTT

D: TRBD2
J: TRBJ2-4
V: TRBV19
size: -
CDR3: CASSIDLASGRENIQYF
DNA: TGTGCCAGTAGTATAGATTTGGCTAGCGGGAGGGAAAACATTCAGTACTTC

D: TRBD2
J: TRBJ2-3
V: TRBV15
size: -
CDR3: CATSRDAAGAAASTDTQYF
DNA: TGTGCCACCAGCAGAGACGCGGCGGGAGCGGCGGCTAGCACAGATACGCAGTATTTT

D: -
J: TRBJ1-1
V: TRBV9
size: -
CDR3: CASTPSGIVTEAFF
DNA: TGTGCCAGCACCCCCTCGGGGATCGTCACTGAAGCTTTCTTT

D: TRBD1
J: TRBJ1-2
V: TRBV7-9
size: -
CDR3: CASSFEGASYGYTF
DNA: TGTGCCAGCAGCTTCGAGGGGGCAAGCTATGGCTACACCTTC